This TCR beta chain emerged from a study of OX40 agonist ivuxolimab in advanced cancers. Study results and caveats: The CD4+ and CD8+ T cells in the blood had expanded clonally by week 6 at 0.1 to 3.0 mg/kg. Individuals who were partial responders at 0.1-3.0 mg/kg had clonal expansion that ranked among the lowest.

A remark on this clone: Its antigen is unidentified.

Profiled with immunoSEQ multiplex PCR; TCRdb holds only in-frame clones, not every one. This sample has tens of thousands of clones; roughly nine tenths occur once, and the top ten carry under 30%. The V end lost 0 bases, the J end lost 4 bases, and 10 bases lay between the germline ends. This CDR3 comprises 15 residues. Germline V gene sequence: CDR1 SGHRS, CDR2 YFSETQ. This clonotype was sampled from an adult with an advanced solid tumor such as melanoma, head and neck, liver or kidney cancer. This chain uses TRBV5-1 with TRBJ2-2; maybe TRBD1 (6 bases). The specimen was CD4+ or CD8+ T cells sorted from blood, collected in a trial of the OX40 agonist ivuxolimab. The CDR3 sequence is CASSLARGGTGELFF. CDR3 in DNA: TGCGCCAGCAGCTTGGCCAGGGGTGGCACCGGGGAGCTGTTTTTT.